This passage covers 3 T cell receptor beta chains from one sample sequenced in a study of blood T cell repertoires in COVID-19. Profiled with immunoSEQ multiplex PCR; TCRdb holds only in-frame clones, not every one. The table records around 480,000 clones, approximately 90% of them present only once. Specimen: peripheral blood. These receptors all come from a woman aged 45-65 years with COVID-19, enrolled during active disease.

The chain carries TRBV3-1 (or the pseudogene TRBV3-2) and TRBJ2-2, with TRBD1 identical over 7 bases. CDR3 size: 14 residues. The germline CDR1 and CDR2 sequences are LGHDT and YNNKEL (reference sequence). J was trimmed by 5 bases and V by 4 bases; bases with no gene match: 4. In DNA, the CDR3 is TGTGCCAGCAGCCTACAGGGGCCGACCGGGGAGCTGTTTTTT. Its translation: CASSLQGPTGELFF.

The V gene is TRBV5-1, the J gene TRBJ2-3, with TRBD1 matching 8 bases. V was clipped by 0 bases and J by 3 bases; unmatched bases: 3. The V gene's germline CDR1 is SGHRS and CDR2 YFSETQ. This CDR3 is built from 15 residues. In DNA, the CDR3 is TGCGCCAGCAGCTTGGAGACAGGGGTGACAGATACGCAGTATTTT. Amino acids: CASSLETGVTDTQYF. Drawing the rest from reference TRBV5-1 and TRBJ2-3, the complete variable domain is KAGVTQTPRYLIKTRGQQVTLSCSPISGHRSVSWYQQTPGQGLQFLFEYFSETQRNKGNFPGRFSGRQFSNSRSEMNVSTLELGDSALYLCASSLETGVTDTQYFGPGTRLTVL.

The chain has TRBV10-2 and TRBJ2-7; the D is unclear. Between the trimmed V and J ends, which lost 0 bases and 0 bases, there was a span of 6 bases. CDR3 size: 14 residues. Per the germline V gene, CDR1 is WSHSY and CDR2 is SAAADI. The DNA of the CDR3 is TGCGCCAGCAGTGAGTCCGGTACCTCCTACGAGCAGTACTTC. Its protein product is CASSESGTSYEQYF.